Presented here are 13 T cell receptor beta chains from one specimen sequenced in a study of cytomegalovirus exposure and HLA in healthy donors. The PCR employed 60 Vbeta primers together with 13 Jbeta primers. Profiling relied on immunoSEQ multiplex PCR, and the TCRdb table lists in-frame clones only, not all of them. The sample contains roughly 190,000 clones, roughly 80% of which appear only once. The sequenced material came from PBMCs. The receptors come from a man over 45 in good health and CMV-seronegative.

The genes are TRBV14 and TRBJ2-3; D is uncertain. This CDR3 has 13 amino acids. With 0 bases removed from V and 10 bases from J, the gap between germline ends came to 11 bases. The germline V gene has CDR1 SGHDN and CDR2 FVKESK. The CDR3 sequence: CASSQDLGRSQYF. CDR3 coding DNA: TGTGCCAGCAGCCAAGATCTTGGGCGATCGCAGTATTTT.

The chain combines TRBV29-1 with TRBJ2-3; maybe TRBD2 (5 bases). V shed 4 bases and J shed 5 bases, with 19 bases lying between them. The CDR3 sequence is 15 residues long. Germline assignment: CDR1 SQVTM and CDR2 ANQGSEA. The CDR3 protein is CSVALWTGFRDTQYF. The CDR3 bases are TGCAGCGTTGCCCTGTGGACGGGATTTCGAGATACGCAGTATTTT.

V usage is TRBV7-9 and J usage is TRBJ1-1; D is ambiguous. CDR1 is SEHNR, CDR2 FQNEAQ, per germline (reference sequence). With 3 bases removed from V and 1 base from J, the gap between germline ends came to 9 bases. This CDR3 contains 14 residues. The CDR3 sequence: CASSLWQENTEAFF. CDR3 DNA sequence: TGTGCCAGCAGCTTGTGGCAGGAGAACACTGAAGCTTTCTTT.

This chain connects TRBV7-2 to TRBJ1-5, with D perhaps TRBD1 (6 bases). V lost 6 bases and J 2 bases, leaving 11 bases between the germline ends. The V gene's germline CDR1 is SGHTA and CDR2 FQGNSA. CDR3 length equals 14 residues. DNA for the CDR3: TGTGCCAGCAGTCGAAGACAGGGCAATCAGCCCCAGCATTTT. Translation: CASSRRQGNQPQHF.

This chain connects TRBV6-4 to TRBJ1-5, with D possibly being TRBD1 (5 bases). The CDR3 loop spans 16 amino acids. CDR1 is MRHNA and CDR2 is SNTAGT in the germline V gene. V lost 2 bases and J 1 base, leaving 12 bases between the germline ends. CDR3 amino acids: CASSDDQGVSNQPQHF. The CDR3, as DNA: TGTGCCAGCAGTGACGATCAAGGGGTCAGCAATCAGCCCCAGCATTTT.

The chain recombines TRBV5-1 with TRBJ1-1, with 8 bases identical to TRBD1. The length of the CDR3 is 13 residues. In germline, CDR1 is SGHRS, CDR2 YFSETQ. V gave up 4 bases and J gave up 3 bases; unmatched junction bases: 2. CDR3 nucleotides: TGCGCCAGCAGCAGCAGGGGGCACACTGAAGCTTTCTTT. As protein: CASSSRGHTEAFF.

The genes are TRBV5-1 and TRBJ1-1; no clear D gene. This CDR3 contains 12 residues. CDR1 is SGHRS, CDR2 YFSETQ, per germline. V shed 4 bases and J shed 10 bases, with 14 bases lying between them. DNA for the CDR3: TGCGCCAGCAGCCCAGAGGGAGACGGAGCTTTCTTT. Encoded protein: CASSPEGDGAFF.

V usage is TRBV5-1 and J usage is TRBJ2-1, with D possibly being TRBD1 (5 bases). CDR1 is SGHRS and CDR2 is YFSETQ in the germline V gene. Trimming took 0 bases from V and 6 from J, leaving 7 bases between them. The CDR3 is 13 amino acids. The CDR3 region has the DNA TGCGCCAGCAGCTTGGAGGGGCCCAATGAGCAGTTCTTC. Residues: CASSLEGPNEQFF.

This chain links TRBV15 with TRBJ2-7; a possible D gene is TRBD1 (6 bases). CDR1 is LNHNV and CDR2 is YYDKDF in the germline V gene (reference sequence). The CDR3 is made up of 13 amino acids. V dropped 3 bases and J dropped 3 bases, with 9 bases sitting between them. The CDR3 here is CATSRDSNYEQYF. Written as DNA, the CDR3 is TGTGCCACCAGCAGGGACAGTAACTACGAGCAGTACTTC.

This chain connects TRBV7-8 to TRBJ2-7; 9 positions agree with TRBD2. The CDR3 has 17 residues. V lost 1 base to trimming and J lost 0 bases; unmatched junction nucleotides: 7. Per the germline V gene, CDR1 is SGHVS and CDR2 is FQNEAQ. The CDR3 reads CASSLGAGGFSSYEQYF. The DNA of the CDR3 is TGTGCCAGCAGCTTAGGGGCGGGGGGGTTTAGCTCCTACGAGCAGTACTTC.

The chain recombines TRBV27 with TRBJ2-1, with D perhaps matching TRBD1 (5 bases). This CDR3 spans 15 amino acids. The germline V and J ends were trimmed by 5 bases and 4 bases, with 15 bases remaining between them. CDR1 and CDR2 from the germline V gene are MNHEY and SMNVEV (reference sequence). CDR3 residues: CASSPQDALYNEQFF. CDR3 nucleotides: TGTGCCAGCAGTCCACAGGATGCACTTTACAATGAGCAGTTCTTC.

V usage is TRBV19 and J usage is TRBJ1-2; no firm D call. Trimming removed 1 base at V and 2 bases at J, with 11 bases between. Per germline, CDR1 LNHDA and CDR2 SQIVND (reference sequence). The CDR3 is made up of 15 amino acids. The CDR3 here is CASSIALRQNYGYTF. The CDR3 bases are TGTGCCAGTAGTATAGCCCTCAGGCAAAACTATGGCTACACCTTC.

This clone was recorded only once. The rearrangement joins TRBV11-2 to TRBJ2-3, with TRBD2 matching over 7 bases. Trimming removed 3 bases from V and 1 base from J; junction bases left unmatched: 4. Germline V gives CDR1 SGHAT, CDR2 FQNNGV. This CDR3 is built from 15 residues. The CDR3 loop is CASSFTSGGTDTQYF. Here the CDR3 DNA reads TGTGCCAGCAGCTTTACAAGCGGGGGCACAGATACGCAGTATTTT.